One and the same sample provided the 19 T cell receptor beta chains below, sequenced in a study of CD8+ T cells in alopecia areata. Investigators isolated RNA and reverse transcribed it into cDNA to act as the sequencing template. Libraries were prepared by immunoSEQ multiplex PCR; TCRdb keeps only in-frame clonotypes and omits some of them. The repertoire shows over 100,000 clones, none seen only once; the top ten take around 20%. The specimen was lesional skin. Receptors were obtained from a C3H/HeJ mouse with alopecia areata. The strain's MHC: H2-k.

In regard to this clone: Genes and germline are mouse. The CDR3 end is not reached by the read, which stops 4 residues before it; the germline J gene fills it in. V and J are TRBV19 and TRBJ1-4; D call uncertain. CDR3 length: 13 amino acids. Deletions cut 0 bases from V and 3 bases from J, with 3 bases between. Germline V gene data show CDR1 as FNHDT and CDR2 as SITEND (reference sequence). The sequenced CDR3 bases are TGTGCCAGCAGTATAGTTCCCAACGAA. Translation: CASSIVPNE. The complete CDR3 protein is CASSIVPNERLFF.

The sample holds a few counts of this clone. Gene names refer to mouse genes. The sequenced fragment ends 4 residues before the CDR3 boundary, so the rest is inferred from the germline J gene. The J gene is TRBJ2-7, the V gene TRBV13-2, with 13 positions matching TRBD2. The V segment lost 2 bases and the J segment 2 bases; nucleotides outside the gene matches: 4. The CDR3 totals 16 residues. The germline CDR1 and CDR2 sequences are NNHNN and SYGAGS (reference sequence). The covered CDR3 bases are TGTGCCAGCGGTGACCCGGGACTGGGGGGGGCCTAT. This encodes CASGDPGLGGAY. The whole CDR3 is CASGDPGLGGAYEQYF.

This clone was seen a few times. Gene names and germline match the mouse. The read ends 4 residues before the CDR3 terminus; that terminus is restored from the germline J gene. Other DNA sequences in this specimen translate into the identical CDR3. This chain connects TRBV1 to TRBJ2-1; TRBD2 matches at 8 bases. Germline CDR1 reads NSQYPW; CDR2 reads LRSPGD (reference sequence). The V gene end was trimmed by 3 bases and the J gene end by 5 bases; junction bases not matched to a gene: 3. The CDR3 sequence is 14 residues long. CDR3 DNA, as far as it was read: TGCACCTGCAGTGCTCTGGGGGGTGATGCT. Translation: CTCSALGGDA. The whole CDR3 protein is CTCSALGGDAEQFF. The whole variable domain, remainder taken from reference TRBV1 and TRBJ2-1, is VTLLEQNPRWRLVPRGQAVNLRCILKNSQYPWMSWYQQDLQKQLQWLFTLRSPGDKEVKSLPGADYLATRVTDTELRLQVANMSQGRTLYCTCSALGGDAEQFFGPGTRLTVL.

As for this clone: Any gene name here is a mouse gene name. Sequencing ends 4 residues short of the CDR3 end; the germline J gene provides the rest. The chain has TRBV19 and TRBJ2-5; D is possibly TRBD1 (7 bases). V gave up 4 bases and J gave up 1 base, with 16 bases separating them. Germline lookup yields CDR1 FNHDT and CDR2 SITEND (reference sequence). The CDR3 runs 16 residues. The sequenced part of the CDR3 DNA is TGTGCCAGCAGTTCCCCTAGGGGGCGCGACCAAGAC. This translates into CASSSPRGRDQD. The whole CDR3 reads CASSSPRGRDQDTQYF.

Concerning this clone itself: The gene names given are mouse names. The read is 4 residues too short to cover the CDR3 end, so that end is filled in from the germline J gene. The gene calls are TRBV19 and TRBJ2-4; TRBD2 matches at 8 bases. CDR1 and CDR2 (germline): FNHDT, SITEND (reference sequence). The CDR3 has 14 amino acids. The junction had 2 bases not matched to a gene; V was cut back by 2 bases and J by 3 bases. CDR3 region: CASSIWGVQNTLYF. The covered CDR3 bases are TGTGCCAGCAGTATCTGGGGGGTCCAAAAC. Using reference TRBV19 and TRBJ2-4 for the parts outside the CDR3, the full variable domain is GGIITQTPKFLIGQEGQKLTLKCQQNFNHDTMYWYRQDSGKGLRLIYYSITENDLQKGDLSEGYDASREKKSSFSLTVTSAQKNEMAVFLCASSIWGVQNTLYFGAGTRLSVL.

About this clone itself: Gene names and germline match the mouse. The observed sequence ends 4 residues before the CDR3 terminus, with the missing tail filled in from the germline J gene. The chain recombines TRBV13-3 with TRBJ2-1; TRBD2 matches 10 bases. This CDR3 contains 15 residues. The germline V gene has CDR1 NNHDY and CDR2 SYVADS. The V and J ends lost 4 bases and 5 bases, in that order; junction bases with no gene match: 6. This chain's CDR3 is CASSFSGGADAEQFF. CDR3 DNA, as far as it was read: TGTGCCAGCAGTTTCTCTGGGGGGGCAGATGCT.

Notes on this clone: Mouse gene names apply. The read falls 4 residues short of the CDR3 end, and the missing part is taken from the germline J gene. V and J are TRBV1 and TRBJ2-4, with D unclear. The ends were cut back, 3 bases at V and 3 bases at J, with 10 bases in the middle. The CDR3 covers 14 residues. Germline CDR1 is NSQYPW and CDR2 is LRSPGD (reference sequence). CDR3 sequence reads: CTCSASGGQNTLYF. The sequenced CDR3 bases are TGCACCTGCAGTGCTTCTGGCGGCCAAAAC.

This clone was picked up many times. Gene names are the mouse ones. The read finishes 4 residues shy of the CDR3 end, and the germline J gene is used to complete it. The genes are TRBV1 and TRBJ2-1; 7 positions agree with TRBD1. V lost 0 bases, J lost 5 bases, and 10 bases stayed unmatched. The CDR3 is made up of 17 amino acids. Germline loops: CDR1 NSQYPW, CDR2 LRSPGD (reference sequence). CDR3 in amino acids: CTCSADTPGQKDAEQFF. The CDR3 DNA, read in part, is TGCACCTGCAGTGCAGATACCCCGGGACAGAAGGATGCT.

With regard to this clone: Genes and germline come from the mouse. The read terminates 4 residues before the CDR3 end, so the remaining end is supplied by the germline J gene. J is TRBJ2-1 and V is TRBV13-1; D perhaps matches TRBD1 (7 bases). Germline-derived CDR1 and CDR2 are NSHNY and SYGAGN. V dropped 5 bases and J dropped 6 bases, with 9 bases sitting between them. The CDR3 has 12 amino acids. The DNA read from the CDR3 is TGTGCCAGCAGAGGGGGCGGTGCT. This sequence encodes CASRGGGA. The full CDR3 protein is CASRGGGAEQFF.

Comment on this clone: All gene names here are mouse names. The sequenced fragment ends 4 residues before the CDR3 boundary, so the rest is inferred from the germline J gene. This chain uses TRBV1 with TRBJ2-1, with 7 bases matching TRBD1. With 0 bases clipped from V and 3 bases from J, the junction kept 5 bases outside the gene matches. CDR3 length: 16 amino acids. Germline V lookup: CDR1 NSQYPW, CDR2 LRSPGD (reference sequence). The DNA read from the CDR3 is TGCACCTGCAGTGCAGATCTCGGGACAGTCTATGCT. This sequence encodes CTCSADLGTVYA. The CDR3, in full, reads CTCSADLGTVYAEQFF.

This clone was picked up many times. Mouse names are used for the genes. The read ends 4 residues early relative to the CDR3; the germline J gene fills the gap. V gene TRBV13-3 combines with J gene TRBJ2-3, with 10 bases aligning to TRBD1. The CDR3 spans 17 residues. CDR1 NNHDY and CDR2 SYVADS come from the germline V gene. Germline trimming cut 5 bases from V and 0 bases from J; bases unmatched to any gene: 9. The DNA read from the CDR3 is TGTGCCAGCAGCGGTACCGGGACAGGGGTTAGTGCAGAA. This encodes CASSGTGTGVSAE. The whole CDR3 reads CASSGTGTGVSAETLYF.

Points on this clone: Genes and germline come from the mouse. The read ends 4 residues before the CDR3 terminus; that terminus is restored from the germline J gene. The rearrangement uses TRBV12-1 and TRBJ1-1; a weak D match, TRBD1 (6 bases). With 0 bases removed from V and 0 bases from J, the gap between germline ends came to 10 bases. This CDR3 has 15 residues. The germline gives CDR1 SGHSN, CDR2 HYEKVE. The sequenced CDR3 bases are TGTGCCAGCTCTCTCTTGACAGGTGCAAACACA. It encodes CASSLLTGANT. The full CDR3 protein is CASSLLTGANTEVFF.

This clone was observed a handful of times. Gene names refer to mouse genes. The observed sequence ends 4 residues before the CDR3 terminus, with the missing tail filled in from the germline J gene. V gene TRBV13-3 combines with J gene TRBJ1-2; D possibly corresponds to TRBD1 (6 bases). This CDR3 region has 14 residues. Germline CDR1 is NNHDY and CDR2 is SYVADS. The ends were cut back, 2 bases at V and 2 bases at J, with 10 bases in the middle. The CDR3 DNA, read in part, is TGTGCCAGCAGTGAATCAGGGGCGAACTCC. It is translated as CASSESGANS. The whole CDR3 sequence reads CASSESGANSDYTF.

This clone has more than one count but fewer than ten. These gene names are mouse names. Sequencing ends 4 residues short of the CDR3 end; the germline J gene provides the rest. This chain uses TRBV1 with TRBJ2-4; TRBD2 agrees at 7 bases. The CDR3 loop spans 15 amino acids. CDR1 is NSQYPW and CDR2 is LRSPGD in the germline V gene (reference sequence). The CDR3: CTCSAGGGSSNTLYF. The sequenced CDR3 bases are TGCACCTGCAGTGCAGGGGGGGGGAGCTCAAAC.

This clone was observed a handful of times. The listed genes are named as in mouse. The CDR3 DNA, read in part, is TGCACCTGCAGTGAATACAGGGATAACTATGCT. As protein: CTCSEYRDNYA. The full CDR3 reads CTCSEYRDNYAEQFF. The chain joins TRBV1 to TRBJ2-1; maybe TRBD1 (6 bases). Read sequence stops 4 residues before the CDR3 end, and the germline J gene provides the missing end. The V gene's germline CDR1 is NSQYPW and CDR2 LRSPGD (reference sequence). Trimming left V 4 bases short and J 0 bases short, with 10 bases between. The CDR3 totals 15 residues. Full variable domain (rest looked up from reference TRBV1 and TRBJ2-1): VTLLEQNPRWRLVPRGQAVNLRCILKNSQYPWMSWYQQDLQKQLQWLFTLRSPGDKEVKSLPGADYLATRVTDTELRLQVANMSQGRTLYCTCSEYRDNYAEQFFGPGTRLTVL.

With respect to this clone: The listed genes are named as in mouse. The CDR3 end is not reached by the read, which stops 4 residues before it; the germline J gene fills it in. The V and J genes are TRBV14 and TRBJ2-5, with D possibly being TRBD2 (6 bases). Germline CDR1 reads SGHDT; CDR2 reads FRDEAV. The CDR3 is 13 amino acids. V was pared by 3 bases and J by 3 bases, with 8 bases between. CDR3 in amino acids: CASSWWGQDTQYF. The sequenced part of the CDR3 DNA is TGTGCCAGCAGTTGGTGGGGGCAAGAC.

Comment on this clone: Gene names and germline match the mouse. The read ends 4 residues before the CDR3 terminus; that terminus is restored from the germline J gene. This chain connects TRBV1 to TRBJ2-1; 11 positions agree with TRBD2. Looked up from germline, CDR1 is NSQYPW and CDR2 is LRSPGD (reference sequence). The ends lost 7 bases at V and 3 bases at J; junction bases unmatched: 5. This CDR3 is built from 15 residues. CDR3 DNA (partial): TGCACCTGCACCCCGGGACTGGGGGCCTATGCT. Translated: CTCTPGLGAYA. The full CDR3 is CTCTPGLGAYAEQFF. Based on the CDR3 plus reference TRBV1 and TRBJ2-1, the full variable domain is VTLLEQNPRWRLVPRGQAVNLRCILKNSQYPWMSWYQQDLQKQLQWLFTLRSPGDKEVKSLPGADYLATRVTDTELRLQVANMSQGRTLYCTCTPGLGAYAEQFFGPGTRLTVL.

About this clone: Gene names denote mouse genes. The sample contains more than one DNA sequence encoding this CDR3. CDR3: CASSPGTGASYEQYF. Partial CDR3 DNA: TGTGCCAGCAGCCCCGGGACAGGGGCCTCCTAT. The chain carries TRBV19 and TRBJ2-7; 10 bases line up with TRBD1. The CDR3 end lies 4 residues beyond the end of the read and is filled in from the germline J gene. In germline, CDR1 is FNHDT, CDR2 SITEND (reference sequence). V shed 5 bases and J 0 bases; nucleotides not matched to a gene: 5. The CDR3 is 15 residues long.

On this clone itself: The gene names given are mouse names. The CDR3 end is not reached by the read, which stops 4 residues before it; the germline J gene fills it in. The chain uses TRBV1 and TRBJ2-4, with 8 bases matching TRBD1. The germline CDR1 and CDR2 sequences are NSQYPW and LRSPGD (reference sequence). This CDR3 is built from 16 residues. J was trimmed by 2 bases and V by 1 base; bases with no gene match: 5. Here the CDR3 reads CTCSAGTGPVQNTLYF. CDR3 bases read: TGCACCTGCAGTGCAGGGACAGGGCCTGTTCAAAAC.